This T cell receptor (beta chain) came from a study of vaccination and CD4 T cells after COVID-19. Overall study context: Vaccination of participants consisted of two doses of either BNT162b2 or mRNA-1273 vaccine. Ranging from 14 to 241, the interval between dose two and post-vaccine sampling had a median of roughly 10 weeks. Overlapping SARS-CoV-2, HCoV-NL63, HCoV-OC43 and HCoV-229E spike peptides were used to stimulate cells.

Sequenced with the Oncomine TCR Beta short-read assay was DNA taken from cultured CD4+ T cells. In this case, cultured CD4+ T cells provided the extracted genomic DNA. Each CDR3 protein is one row after TCRdb ran MiXCR on the PCR reads. The sample contains roughly 10,000 distinct CDR3 sequences, 30% to 35% of which appear only once. Germline V gene sequence: CDR1 SGHTA, CDR2 FQGNSA. V shed 4 bases, J shed 6 bases, and the junction held 9 bases outside the gene matches. The CDR3 has 15 residues. Treatment indicated: roughly 10-day PBMC culture with coronavirus spike peptide pools or control peptides (ViraFEST assay). It was before the COVID-19 pandemic (2011-2018) that the unexposed donor's CD4+ T cells were collected. Of note for this clonotype: Its cognate antigen is unknown.

The V and J genes are TRBV7-2 and TRBJ2-1; TRBD2 agrees at 7 bases. Sequenced: CD4+ T cells from blood, cultured in vitro. The clonotype comes from a human donor in good health. CDR3 bases: TGTGCCAGCAGCTATCTGGTAGCGGGCCGCAATGAGCAGTTCTTC. Translation gives CASSYLVAGRNEQFF.